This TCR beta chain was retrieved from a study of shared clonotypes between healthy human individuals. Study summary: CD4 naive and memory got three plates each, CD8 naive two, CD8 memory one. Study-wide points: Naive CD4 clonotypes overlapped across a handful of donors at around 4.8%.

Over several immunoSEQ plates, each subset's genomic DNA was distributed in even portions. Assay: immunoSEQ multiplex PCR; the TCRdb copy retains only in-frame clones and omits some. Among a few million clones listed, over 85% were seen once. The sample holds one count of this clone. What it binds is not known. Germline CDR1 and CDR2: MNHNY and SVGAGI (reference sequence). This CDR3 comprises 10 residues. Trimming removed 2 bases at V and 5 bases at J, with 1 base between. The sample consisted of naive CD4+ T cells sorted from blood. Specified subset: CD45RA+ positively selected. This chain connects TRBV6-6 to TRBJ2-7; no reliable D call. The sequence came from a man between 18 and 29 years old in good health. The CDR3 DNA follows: TGTGCCAGCAGTTACGACGAGCAGTACTTC. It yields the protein CASSYDEQYF.